Below are 11 T cell receptor beta chains sequenced from a single sample in a study of shared clonotypes between healthy human individuals. Some clones are missing from TCRdb's copy, which holds only in-frame ones; the method was immunoSEQ multiplex PCR. The repertoire has a few million clones, approximately 96% of them found once; the top ten carry approximately 0.13%. The specimen sequenced was naive CD4+ T cells sorted from blood. Subset indicated: CD45RA+ positively selected. These receptors all stem from a man in his late teens or twenties in good health.

The chain carries TRBV7-9 and TRBJ2-5; unclear D gene. This CDR3 is 13 amino acids long. CDR1 SEHNR and CDR2 FQNEAQ come from the germline V gene (reference sequence). Trimming removed 4 bases from V and 5 bases from J, with 11 bases in between. The DNA of the CDR3 is TGTGCCAGCAGCTCGCCCGCCGGGGAGACCCAGTACTTC. Its translation is CASSSPAGETQYF.

The chain combines TRBV11-2 with TRBJ2-7; D is undetermined. The length of the CDR3 is 13 residues. Trimming took off 3 bases at V and 4 bases at J, with 10 bases between the two ends. The germline V gene encodes CDR1 SGHAT and CDR2 FQNNGV. CDR3 DNA sequence: TGTGCCAGCAGCTTGGCATTGGTTTACGAGCAGTACTTC. Its protein is CASSLALVYEQYF.

The chain links TRBV6-5 to TRBJ2-1, with 10 positions matching TRBD2. After removal of 6 bases from V and 7 bases from J, the junction contained 9 bases not matched to a gene. Germline V gene data show CDR1 as MNHEY and CDR2 as SVGAGI. The CDR3 is made up of 15 amino acids. CDR3 loop: CASSPGLADTNEQFF. In DNA form, the CDR3 reads TGTGCCAGCAGCCCCGGACTAGCGGACACAAATGAGCAGTTCTTC.

Regarding this clone: The same CDR3 arises from other DNA sequences in this sample as well. This sequence joins TRBV2 and TRBJ1-2, with D unresolved. Trimming cost V 6 bases and J 1 base, with 6 bases left between them. There are 12 residues in the CDR3. Per the germline V gene, CDR1 is SNHLY and CDR2 is FYNNEI. CDR3 DNA: TGTGCCAGCAGAGGACTTAACTATGGCTACACCTTC. Residues: CASRGLNYGYTF. The full variable domain, its missing parts supplied by reference TRBV2 and TRBJ1-2, is EPEVTQTPSHQVTQMGQEVILRCVPISNHLYFYWYRQILGQKVEFLVSFYNNEISEKSEIFDDQFSVERPDGSNFTLKIRSTKLEDSAMYFCASRGLNYGYTFGSGTRLTVV.

The V call is TRBV30, the J call TRBJ2-2, with D possibly TRBD1 on 7 matching bases. The V end was cut by 4 bases, the J end by 5 bases, with 11 bases between. CDR1 is GTSNPN, CDR2 SVGIG, per germline (reference sequence). The CDR3 has 13 amino acids. CDR3: CAWTQGGTGELFF. For the CDR3, the DNA is TGTGCCTGGACTCAGGGGGGAACCGGGGAGCTGTTTTTT.

This clone was seen a handful of times. The chain recombines TRBV11-2 with TRBJ1-6; D is possibly TRBD1 (6 bases). The ends were cut back, 2 bases at V and 13 bases at J, with 9 bases in the middle. The CDR3 has 12 amino acids. The germline CDR1 and CDR2 sequences are SGHAT and FQNNGV. For the CDR3, the DNA is TGTGCCAGCAGCTTAACGAGGGGGCCCCTCCACTTT. Translating gives CASSLTRGPLHF.

This clone was recorded once. The J gene is TRBJ2-7, the V gene TRBV14; TRBD2 matches 7 bases. V lost 2 bases and J lost 7; bases outside the gene matches: 14. The length of the CDR3 is 16 residues. From germline, CDR1 is SGHDN and CDR2 FVKESK. The chain's CDR3 is CASSQFIGTTWREQYF. CDR3 coding DNA: TGTGCCAGCAGCCAATTTATCGGGACTACCTGGAGGGAGCAGTACTTC.

This clone was recorded only once. V usage is TRBV11-2 and J usage is TRBJ2-2, with 8 bases matching TRBD1. The CDR3 covers 15 residues. The germline V gene has CDR1 SGHAT and CDR2 FQNNGV. V shed 4 bases and J 5 bases; nucleotides not matched to a gene: 6. The CDR3 region is CASSWTGMETGELFF. For the CDR3, the DNA is TGTGCCAGCAGCTGGACAGGGATGGAGACCGGGGAGCTGTTTTTT.

This clone was seen just once. V gene TRBV28 combines with J gene TRBJ1-3; D not certain. Per germline, CDR1 MDHEN and CDR2 SYDVKM. Trimming took 2 bases from V and 4 from J, leaving 9 bases between them. CDR3 size: 14 residues. CDR3: CASSLETAGNTIYF. The DNA of the CDR3 is TGTGCCAGCAGTTTAGAAACAGCCGGAAACACCATATATTTT.

This chain connects TRBV6-6 to TRBJ2-5, with 11 bases fitting TRBD2. Per the germline V gene, CDR1 is MNHNY and CDR2 is SVGAGI (reference sequence). This CDR3 is 16 amino acids long. V was pared by 3 bases and J by 6 bases, with 9 bases of the junction left unmatched. CDR3 residues: CASSYSGGAPAQTQYF. The CDR3 region has the DNA TGTGCCAGCAGTTATAGCGGGGGGGCCCCGGCGCAGACCCAGTACTTC.

The rearrangement uses TRBV5-6 and TRBJ1-2; 8 nucleotides align to TRBD1. J lost 4 bases, V lost 0 bases, and 8 bases had no gene match. This CDR3 is built from 16 residues. Germline V lookup: CDR1 SGHDT, CDR2 YYEEEE. In nucleotides, the CDR3 is TGTGCCAGCAGCTTGGCTGGGGCAGGGGGCGGCTATGGCTACACCTTC. This encodes CASSLAGAGGGYGYTF. Full variable domain (missing parts from reference TRBV5-6 and TRBJ1-2): DAGVTQSPTHLIKTRGQQVTLRCSPKSGHDTVSWYQQALGQGPQFIFQYYEEEERQRGNFPDRFSGHQFPNYSSELNVNALLLGDSALYLCASSLAGAGGGYGYTFGSGTRLTVV.